The 8 T cell receptor beta chains below all came from one sample that was sequenced in a study of blood T cell repertoires in COVID-19. Assay: immunoSEQ multiplex PCR; the TCRdb copy retains only in-frame clones and omits some. The sample lists 37,000 or so clones, roughly 80% occurring once. The specimen sequenced was peripheral blood. The receptors were gathered from a human donor in a cohort sampled during active COVID-19.

This clone occurred once. The gene calls are TRBV4-2 and TRBJ1-2, with D possibly being TRBD1 (5 bases). There are 17 residues in the CDR3. V gave up 1 base and J gave up 1 base, with 16 bases separating them. Germline-derived CDR1 and CDR2 are LGHNA and YNFKEQ. DNA for the CDR3: TGTGCCAGCAGCCAAGGACAGTCGCTTGATGTTAACTATGGCTACACCTTC. Its translation is CASSQGQSLDVNYGYTF.

J is TRBJ2-1 and V is TRBV5-1; 7 nucleotides agree with TRBD1. The CDR3 extends over 13 amino acids. CDR1 is SGHRS and CDR2 is YFSETQ in the germline V gene. V lost 4 bases and J lost 9; bases outside the gene matches: 7. The CDR3 loop is CASSTPYRGEQFF. DNA of the CDR3: TGCGCCAGCAGCACTCCGTACAGGGGTGAGCAGTTCTTC.

This clone was seen a single time. The CDR3 DNA reads as TGTGCCAGCAGTGAAGGGGCGGGGATTCATCAGCCCCAGCATTTT. It specifies CASSEGAGIHQPQHF. J is TRBJ1-5 and V is TRBV2; D gene ambiguous. Germline-derived CDR1 and CDR2 are SNHLY and FYNNEI. CDR3 length equals 15 residues. The germline V and J ends were trimmed by 1 base and 5 bases, with 12 bases remaining between them.

The V call is TRBV19, the J call TRBJ1-1; D perhaps matches TRBD1 (6 bases). Germline CDR1 and CDR2: LNHDA and SQIVND (reference sequence). The V end lost 7 bases, the J end lost 2 bases, and 14 bases lay between the germline ends. CDR3 length: 14 amino acids. The CDR3 DNA is TGTGCCAGTATCCCCGGACAGTTCAACACTGAAGCTTTCTTT. Protein: CASIPGQFNTEAFF. The full variable domain, in which reference TRBV19 and TRBJ1-1 provide the parts outside the CDR3, is DGGITQSPKYLFRKEGQNVTLSCEQNLNHDAMYWYRQDPGQGLRLIYYSQIVNDFQKGDIAEGYSVSREKKESFPLTVTSAQKNPTAFYLCASIPGQFNTEAFFGQGTRLTVV.

The rearrangement uses TRBV7-2 and TRBJ1-2; a possible D gene is TRBD1 (6 bases). Germline CDR1 SGHTA, CDR2 FQGNSA. Trimming pared 7 bases from V and 4 bases from J, leaving 16 bases between. The CDR3 is 14 residues long. The CDR3 protein is CASTVPTGSYGYTF. The CDR3 nucleotides read TGTGCCAGCACCGTACCGACAGGTTCCTATGGCTACACCTTC.

In this sample, this clone turned up a few times. The chain couples TRBV7-6 to TRBJ2-7; no reliable D call. This CDR3 contains 14 residues. Deletions cut 4 bases from V and 1 base from J, with 11 bases between. Germline lookup yields CDR1 SGHVS and CDR2 FNYEAQ. Here the CDR3 DNA reads TGTGCCAGCAGCTCACAGACATCTTCCTACGAGCAGTACTTC. Translating gives CASSSQTSSYEQYF.

This rearrangement joins TRBV18 to TRBJ1-5; the D is unclear. This CDR3 is 15 amino acids long. The ends were cut back, 3 bases at V and 4 bases at J, with 13 bases in the middle. Germline values: CDR1 KGHSH, CDR2 LQKENI. CDR3 DNA sequence: TGTGCCAGCTCACCGGAGGGCGGCCCAAATCAGCCCCAGCATTTT. Protein product: CASSPEGGPNQPQHF.

This rearrangement joins TRBV14 to TRBJ2-7; TRBD1 matches 9 bases. The CDR3 has 12 residues. Trimming at V came to 4 bases and at J to 8 bases, leaving 3 bases not matched to a gene. Germline V gives CDR1 SGHDN, CDR2 FVKESK. The DNA for the CDR3 is TGTGCCAGCAGCCGTACAGGGGGCCAGCAGTACTTC. It specifies CASSRTGGQQYF.